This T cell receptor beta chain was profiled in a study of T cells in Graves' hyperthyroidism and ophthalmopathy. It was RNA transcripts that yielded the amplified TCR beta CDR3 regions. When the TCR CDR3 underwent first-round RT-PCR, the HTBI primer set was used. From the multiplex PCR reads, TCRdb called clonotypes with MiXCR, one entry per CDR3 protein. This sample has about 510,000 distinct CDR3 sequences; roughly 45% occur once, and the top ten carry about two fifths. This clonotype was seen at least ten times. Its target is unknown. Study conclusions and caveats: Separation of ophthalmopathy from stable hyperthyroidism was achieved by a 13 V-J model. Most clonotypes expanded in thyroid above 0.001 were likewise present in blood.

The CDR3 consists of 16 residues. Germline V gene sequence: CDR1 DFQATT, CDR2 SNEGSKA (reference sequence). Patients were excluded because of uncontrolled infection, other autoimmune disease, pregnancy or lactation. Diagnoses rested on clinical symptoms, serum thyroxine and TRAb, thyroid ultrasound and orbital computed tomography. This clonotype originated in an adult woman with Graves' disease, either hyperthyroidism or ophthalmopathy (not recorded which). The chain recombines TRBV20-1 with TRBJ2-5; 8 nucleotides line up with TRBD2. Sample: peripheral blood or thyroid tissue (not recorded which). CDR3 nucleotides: TGCAGCCCCGTTCCCGGGGGGGGGCGCGTAACAGAGACCCAGTACTTC. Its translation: CSPVPGGGRVTETQYF.